These 15 T cell receptor beta chains came from one sample sequenced in a study of T cells after yellow fever vaccination (dated by TCRdb to between 2018 and 2021). The label giving this sample's treatment or condition can be read as: live attenuated yellow fever vaccine strain. Libraries were constructed by 5' RACE. TCRdb records Illumina NovaSeq 6000 as the sequencer. Starting from the raw public reads, TCRdb applied fastp trimming at Q25, assembled clones with MiXCR and retained in-frame beta chains. All rows with the same CDR3 protein become a single entry with the most common DNA and genes. The sample records 340,000 or so distinct CDR3 sequences, about 12% of which are singletons. In total, the top ten clones hold about 3% of the sample. This sample comprised CD4+ T cells sorted from PBMCs, obtained 15 days after the yellow fever booster vaccination. The source of these receptors is a man between 18 and 29 years old who received the YFV17D yellow fever vaccine.

This clonotype was recorded many times. The CDR3 protein is CAIRWTSDSNEQFF. In DNA, the CDR3 is TGTGCCATCAGGTGGACTAGCGATTCCAATGAGCAGTTCTTC. This chain uses TRBV10-3 with TRBJ2-1; TRBD2 aligns across 9 bases. Germline loops: CDR1 ENHRY, CDR2 SYGVKD. The CDR3 runs to 14 residues. Unmatched junction bases numbered 6, after V lost 6 bases and J lost 6 bases.

This clonotype was observed a handful of times. The V call is TRBV5-1, the J call TRBJ2-2, with TRBD2 identical over 12 bases. This CDR3 region has 18 residues. J was trimmed by 1 base and V by 3 bases; bases with no gene match: 7. Germline lookup yields CDR1 SGHRS and CDR2 YFSETQ. The CDR3 coding sequence is TGCGCCAGCAGCTGGGGGAGACTAGCGGGGGAGAACACCGGGGAGCTGTTTTTT. Its translation is CASSWGRLAGENTGELFF.

This clonotype has a handful of counts. The gene calls are TRBV6-2 or TRBV6-3 and TRBJ2-2; possibly TRBD1 or TRBD2 for D (5 bases each). V was clipped by 2 bases and J by 5 bases, with 9 bases between them. Germline CDR1 MNHEY, CDR2 SVGEGT. The CDR3 loop spans 14 amino acids. In DNA form, the CDR3 reads TGTGCCAGCAGTTACATGGGGGATACCGGGGAGCTGTTTTTT. It codes for CASSYMGDTGELFF.

The genes are TRBV7-7 and TRBJ2-1; 8 bases match TRBD2. J was trimmed by 8 bases and V by 1 base; bases with no gene match: 7. Germline-derived CDR1 and CDR2 are SSHAT and FNYEAQ (reference sequence). The CDR3 covers 15 residues. The CDR3: CASSLGGGTVDEQFF. The CDR3 DNA sequence: TGTGCCAGCAGCTTAGGCGGGGGGACTGTAGATGAGCAGTTCTTC.

This sequence joins TRBV29-1 and TRBJ1-2, with a weak D call TRBD1 (6 bases). Trimming took 4 bases from V and 7 from J, leaving 13 bases between them. The CDR3 runs to 12 residues. Germline V CDR1 and CDR2: SQVTM, ANQGSEA. The CDR3 here is CSVGEGRGGYTF. CDR3 bases: TGCAGCGTTGGGGAGGGCAGGGGTGGCTACACCTTC.

This clonotype was observed a handful of times. The chain joins TRBV5-1 to TRBJ2-3; D remains ambiguous. Germline V gene lookup returns CDR1 SGHRS and CDR2 YFSETQ. Trimming removed 4 bases at V and 6 bases at J, with 12 bases between. The CDR3 has 13 residues. Written as DNA, the CDR3 is TGCGCCAGCAGCACACTGGGCGAGGATACGCAGTATTTT. It is translated as CASSTLGEDTQYF.

Worth noting for this clonotype: One end of the junction fails to match germline, which may point to a read error. The chain's CDR3 is CASCLGVQETQYF. The CDR3 coding sequence is TGTGCCAGCTGCTTGGGGGTCCAAGAGACCCAGTACTTC. J is TRBJ2-5 and V is TRBV11-2; D might be TRBD1 or TRBD2, each matching 5 bases. Germline CDR1 and CDR2: SGHAT and FQNNGV. CDR3 length equals 13 residues. Filled out from reference TRBV11-2 and TRBJ2-5, the complete variable domain reads EAGVAQSPRYKIIEKRQSVAFWCNPISGHATLYWYQQILGQGPKLLIQFQNNGVVDDSQLPKDRFSAERLKGVDSTLKIQPAKLEDSAVYLCASCLGVQETQYFGPGTRLLVL.

This clonotype was counted at least ten times. The chain has TRBV7-3 and TRBJ2-1; 11 bases match TRBD2. CDR1 is SGHTA and CDR2 is FQGTGA in the germline V gene. V dropped 5 bases and J dropped 6; count of bases not matched to a gene: 6. The length of the CDR3 is 15 residues. The CDR3 sequence is CASSPLAGGLNEQFF. The CDR3 DNA follows: TGTGCCAGCAGCCCGTTAGCGGGGGGGCTCAATGAGCAGTTCTTC.

This chain connects TRBV4-3 to TRBJ1-1, with no clear D. Germline CDR1 reads LGHNA; CDR2 reads YSLEER. V was clipped by 2 bases and J by 1 base, with 23 bases between them. CDR3 length equals 19 residues. DNA of the CDR3: TGCGCCAGCAGCCAAAGCTTCGCGGGGATTCATCAGAGGAACACTGAAGCTTTCTTT. This encodes CASSQSFAGIHQRNTEAFF.

This clonotype was observed a few times. The chain is built from TRBV7-2 and TRBJ2-2; 11 positions agree with TRBD1. CDR1 is SGHTA and CDR2 is FQGNSA in the germline V gene. The CDR3 is made up of 18 amino acids. V lost 6 bases, J lost 3 bases, and 12 bases stayed unmatched. DNA of the CDR3: TGTGCCAGCAGTTGGTCCCGCCCGGGACAGGGGGACACCGGGGAGCTGTTTTTT. As protein: CASSWSRPGQGDTGELFF.

This clonotype was counted a few times. V is TRBV5-1 and J is TRBJ2-7, with 9 bases that match TRBD2. V was pared by 4 bases and J by 0 bases, with 14 bases of the junction left unmatched. This CDR3 spans 18 amino acids. CDR1 and CDR2 from the germline V gene are SGHRS and YFSETQ. The CDR3 protein is CASSPRRTSELFSYEQYF. The CDR3, as DNA: TGCGCCAGCAGCCCCCGTCGGACTAGCGAGTTATTCTCCTACGAGCAGTACTTC. Full variable domain (outside the CDR3, taken from reference TRBV5-1 and TRBJ2-7): KAGVTQTPRYLIKTRGQQVTLSCSPISGHRSVSWYQQTPGQGLQFLFEYFSETQRNKGNFPGRFSGRQFSNSRSEMNVSTLELGDSALYLCASSPRRTSELFSYEQYFGPGTRLTVT.

This clonotype was found a few times. The chain carries TRBV20-1 and TRBJ2-7; weak D call: TRBD1 (5 bases). The germline gives CDR1 DFQATT, CDR2 SNEGSKA (reference sequence). V shed 0 bases and J shed 9 bases, with 15 bases lying between them. The CDR3 extends over 13 amino acids. The CDR3 DNA sequence: TGCAGTGCTAGAGAAGGAACAGGCCTTGTGCAGTACTTC. It is translated as CSAREGTGLVQYF.

This sequence joins TRBV29-1 and TRBJ1-2; D gene ambiguous. CDR1 and CDR2 from the germline V gene are SQVTM and ANQGSEA. The V gene lost 4 bases and the J gene lost 7 bases, with 10 bases spanning the gap. The CDR3 covers 11 residues. The CDR3 sequence: CSVGHDGGYTF. The CDR3 DNA follows: TGCAGCGTTGGACACGATGGTGGCTACACCTTC.

In its sample, this clonotype was seen a few times. The chain recombines TRBV6-1 with TRBJ2-3; TRBD2 aligns across 10 bases. V shed 4 bases, J shed 2 bases, and the junction held 6 bases outside the gene matches. CDR1 is MNHNS and CDR2 is SASEGT in the germline V gene. The CDR3 extends over 16 amino acids. The CDR3 DNA is TGTGCCAGCAGTGTTCTAGCGGGGGCGAACACAGATACGCAGTATTTT. Encoded protein: CASSVLAGANTDTQYF.

This clonotype was detected a few times. The genes are TRBV20-1 and TRBJ2-5; the match to TRBD1 covers 8 bases. J was trimmed by 5 bases and V by 6 bases; bases with no gene match: 8. This CDR3 has 13 residues. CDR1 and CDR2 from the germline V gene are DFQATT and SNEGSKA (reference sequence). CDR3: CSAVDRATETQYF. Written as DNA, the CDR3 is TGCAGTGCCGTGGACAGGGCAACGGAGACCCAGTACTTC.